This TCR beta chain stems from a study of T cell repertoires in cytomegalovirus infection. Between the trimmed V and J ends, which lost 0 bases and 0 bases, there was a span of 15 bases. The CDR3 covers 18 residues. The germline V gene encodes CDR1 LGHNA and CDR2 YNFKEQ. One entry per CDR3 protein results from TCRdb running MiXCR on the reads. The sample has over 150,000 distinct CDR3 sequences; 17% are singletons. The sequence was obtained from a human donor in good health (CMV status not recorded). Some clones in this sample may be carry-over from other donors' samples. The chain couples TRBV4-2 to TRBJ1-3; D is unclear. The source material was CD8+ T cells from PBMCs. This CDR3 is CASSQEPRQLSSGNTIYF. The CDR3 DNA is TGTGCCAGCAGCCAAGAACCCCGGCAGCTATCCTCTGGAAACACCATATATTTT.